The clone carrying this T cell receptor beta chain has just a few counts. Its antigen is unknown. The junction had 6 bases not matched to a gene; V was cut back by 4 bases and J by 4 bases. The germline gives CDR1 MNHNS, CDR2 SASEGT. The CDR3 covers 15 residues. This sample is drawn from a study of T-cell memory formation after mild COVID-19. General study findings and limits: Contracting clones localized mainly to CM and EM when CD4+ and mainly to EMRA when CD8+. Clones contracting over day 15 to 85 were CD4/CD8 balanced, with later expanders leaning CD4+. The finding that pre-infection memory included some responding clones suggested that cross-reactive memory joined.

After 5'RACE with constant-segment primers, TCR alpha and TCR beta cDNA libraries carrying sample barcodes and UMIs were obtained. A single record per CDR3 protein comes from TCRdb applying MiXCR to the 5' RACE reads. The profile covers more than 110,000 distinct CDR3 sequences, with less than 25% appearing a single time and approximately 25% taken by the ten largest. The sequencing input was PBMCs or a T cell subset sorted from them (not recorded which). The rearrangement links TRBV6-1 to TRBJ2-3; 9 nucleotides match TRBD1. The receptor comes from an adult woman who had mild COVID-19 (a few samples of this study predate the infection). Cell type and time point are not known. The CDR3 loop reads CASSGGQGAADTQYF. As DNA, the CDR3 is TGTGCCAGCAGTGGGGGACAGGGAGCGGCAGATACGCAGTATTTT.